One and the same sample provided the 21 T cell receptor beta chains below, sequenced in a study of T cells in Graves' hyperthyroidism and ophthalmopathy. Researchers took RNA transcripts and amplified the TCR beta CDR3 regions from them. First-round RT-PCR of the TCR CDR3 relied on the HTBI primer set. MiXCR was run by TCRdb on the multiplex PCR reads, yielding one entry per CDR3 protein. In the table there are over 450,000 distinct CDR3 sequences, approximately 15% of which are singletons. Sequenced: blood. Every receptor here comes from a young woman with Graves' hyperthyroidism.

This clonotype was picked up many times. CDR3 sequence: CASSPRLAGGSTGELFF. In nucleotides, the CDR3 is TGTGCCAGTAGTCCACGACTAGCGGGGGGGTCGACCGGGGAGCTGTTTTTT. The rearrangement links TRBV19 to TRBJ2-2; 14 nucleotides line up with TRBD2. V trimming: 5 bases; J trimming: 5 bases; junction bases outside the gene matches: 7. The CDR3 extends over 17 amino acids. Looked up from germline, CDR1 is LNHDA and CDR2 is SQIVND (reference sequence).

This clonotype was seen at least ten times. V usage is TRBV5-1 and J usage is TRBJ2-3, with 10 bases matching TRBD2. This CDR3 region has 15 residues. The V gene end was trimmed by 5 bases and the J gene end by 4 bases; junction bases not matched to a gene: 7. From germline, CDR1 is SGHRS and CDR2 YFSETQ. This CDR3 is CASSPSGRVPDTQYF. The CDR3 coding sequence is TGCGCCAGCAGTCCTAGCGGGAGAGTCCCAGATACGCAGTATTTT.

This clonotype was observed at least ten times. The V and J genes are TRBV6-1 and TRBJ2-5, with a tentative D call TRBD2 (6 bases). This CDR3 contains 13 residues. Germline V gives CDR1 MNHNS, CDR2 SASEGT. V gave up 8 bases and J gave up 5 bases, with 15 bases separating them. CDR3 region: CASGAGWKETQYF. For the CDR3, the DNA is TGTGCCAGCGGTGCGGGGTGGAAGGAGACCCAGTACTTC.

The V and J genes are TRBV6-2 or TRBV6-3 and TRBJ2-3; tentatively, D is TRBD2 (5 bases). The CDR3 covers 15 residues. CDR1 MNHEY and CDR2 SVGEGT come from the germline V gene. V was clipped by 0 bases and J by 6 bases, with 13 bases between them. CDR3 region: CASSYSGSAWDTQYF. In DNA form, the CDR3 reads TGTGCCAGCAGTTACTCGGGTAGCGCCTGGGATACGCAGTATTTT.

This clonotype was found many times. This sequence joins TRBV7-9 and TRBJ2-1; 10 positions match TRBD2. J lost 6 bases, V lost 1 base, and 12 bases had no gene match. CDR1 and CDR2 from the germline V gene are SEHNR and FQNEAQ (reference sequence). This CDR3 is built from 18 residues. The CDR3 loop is CASSLVGTSGKIRNEQFF. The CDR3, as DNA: TGTGCCAGCAGCTTAGTCGGAACTAGCGGGAAGATACGCAATGAGCAGTTCTTC.

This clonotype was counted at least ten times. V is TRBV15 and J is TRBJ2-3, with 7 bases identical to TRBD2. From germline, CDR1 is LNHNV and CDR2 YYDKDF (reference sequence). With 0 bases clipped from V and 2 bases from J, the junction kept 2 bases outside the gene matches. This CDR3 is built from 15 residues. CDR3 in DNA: TGTGCCACCAGCAGAGAGGGGACTACCACAGATACGCAGTATTTT. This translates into CATSREGTTTDTQYF.

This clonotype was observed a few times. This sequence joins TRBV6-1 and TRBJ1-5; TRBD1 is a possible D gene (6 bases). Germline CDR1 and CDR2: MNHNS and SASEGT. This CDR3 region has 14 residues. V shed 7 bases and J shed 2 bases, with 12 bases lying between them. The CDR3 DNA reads TGTGCCAGCACCGAGGGGGGGGGCAATCAGCCCCAGCATTTT. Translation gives CASTEGGGNQPQHF.

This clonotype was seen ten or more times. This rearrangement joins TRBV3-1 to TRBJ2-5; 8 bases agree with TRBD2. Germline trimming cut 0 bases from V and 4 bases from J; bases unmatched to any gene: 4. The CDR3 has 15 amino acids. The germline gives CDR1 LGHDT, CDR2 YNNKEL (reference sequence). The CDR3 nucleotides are TGTGCCAGCAGCCAAGATCCGGGGGGGGTAGAGACCCAGTACTTC. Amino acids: CASSQDPGGVETQYF.

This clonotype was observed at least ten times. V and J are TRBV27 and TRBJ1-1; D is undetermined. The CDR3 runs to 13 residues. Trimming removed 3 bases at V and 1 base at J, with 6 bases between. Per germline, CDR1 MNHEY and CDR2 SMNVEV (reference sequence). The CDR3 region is CASSFSANTEAFF. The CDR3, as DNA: TGTGCCAGCAGTTTTTCGGCGAACACTGAAGCTTTCTTT.

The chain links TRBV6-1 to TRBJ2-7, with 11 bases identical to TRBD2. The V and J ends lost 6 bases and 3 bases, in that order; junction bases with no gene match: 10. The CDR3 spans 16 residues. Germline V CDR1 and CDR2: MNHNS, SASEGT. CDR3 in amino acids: CASSSRGTSGFYEQYF. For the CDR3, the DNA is TGTGCCAGCAGCTCCAGAGGGACTAGCGGCTTCTACGAGCAGTACTTC.

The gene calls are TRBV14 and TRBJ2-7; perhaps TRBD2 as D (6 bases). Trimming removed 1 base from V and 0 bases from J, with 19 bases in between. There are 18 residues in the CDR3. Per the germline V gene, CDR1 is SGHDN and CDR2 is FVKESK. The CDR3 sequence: CASSQGRRGRRVSYEQYF. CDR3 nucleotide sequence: TGTGCCAGCAGCCAAGGTAGGAGGGGCCGGCGGGTCTCCTACGAGCAGTACTTC.

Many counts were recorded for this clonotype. CDR3 region: CASRGQGLRETQYF. CDR3 in DNA: TGTGCCAGCAGGGGACAGGGGCTACGGGAGACCCAGTACTTC. The V call is TRBV12-3 or TRBV12-4, the J call TRBJ2-5; 10 positions match TRBD1. V dropped 6 bases and J dropped 5; count of bases not matched to a gene: 6. The CDR3 consists of 14 residues.

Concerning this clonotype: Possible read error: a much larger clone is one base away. The CDR3 protein is CASGQEGVGTAYGYTF. In DNA form, the CDR3 reads TGTGCCAGCGGCCAAGAAGGGGTCGGGACAGCGTATGGCTACACCTTC. V usage is TRBV3-1 and J usage is TRBJ1-2; 7 bases line up with TRBD1. The germline V gene encodes CDR1 LGHDT and CDR2 YNNKEL (reference sequence). The CDR3 consists of 16 residues.

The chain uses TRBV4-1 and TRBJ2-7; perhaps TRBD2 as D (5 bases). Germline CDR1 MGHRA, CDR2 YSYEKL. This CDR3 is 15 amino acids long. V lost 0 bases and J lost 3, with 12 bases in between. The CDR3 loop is CASSQDLDWLYEQYF. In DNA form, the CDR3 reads TGCGCCAGCAGCCAAGATCTGGACTGGCTCTACGAGCAGTACTTC.

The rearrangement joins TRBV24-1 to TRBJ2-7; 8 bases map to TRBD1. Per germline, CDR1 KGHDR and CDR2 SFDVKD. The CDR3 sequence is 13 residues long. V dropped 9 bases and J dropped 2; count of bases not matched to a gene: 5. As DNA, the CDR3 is TGTGCCACCGGGGGACAGGAAACCTACGAGCAGTACTTC. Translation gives CATGGQETYEQYF.

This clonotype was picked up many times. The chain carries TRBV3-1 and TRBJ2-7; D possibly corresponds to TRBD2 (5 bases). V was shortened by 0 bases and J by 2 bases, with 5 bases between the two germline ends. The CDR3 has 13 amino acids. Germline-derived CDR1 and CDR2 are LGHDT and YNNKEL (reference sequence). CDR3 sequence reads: CASSQELAYEQYF. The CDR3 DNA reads TGTGCCAGCAGCCAAGAACTAGCCTACGAGCAGTACTTC.

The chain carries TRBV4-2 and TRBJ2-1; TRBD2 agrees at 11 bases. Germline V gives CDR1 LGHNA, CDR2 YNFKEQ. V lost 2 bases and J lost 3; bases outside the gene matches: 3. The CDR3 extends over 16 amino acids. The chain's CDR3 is CASSQPLAGGYNEQFF. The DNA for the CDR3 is TGTGCCAGCAGCCAACCGCTAGCGGGAGGCTACAATGAGCAGTTCTTC.

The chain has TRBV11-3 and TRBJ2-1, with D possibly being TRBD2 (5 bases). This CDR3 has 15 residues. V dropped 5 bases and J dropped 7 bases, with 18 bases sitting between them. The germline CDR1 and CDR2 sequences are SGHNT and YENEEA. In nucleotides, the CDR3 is TGTGCCAGCAGCAGAGGCGCGGGTGTCGGGAATGAGCAGTTCTTC. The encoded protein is CASSRGAGVGNEQFF.

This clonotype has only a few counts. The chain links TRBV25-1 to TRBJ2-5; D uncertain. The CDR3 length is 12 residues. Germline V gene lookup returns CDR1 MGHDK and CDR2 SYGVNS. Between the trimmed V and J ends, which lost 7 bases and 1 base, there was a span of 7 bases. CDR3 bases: TGTGCCAGCAATGTCGGCCAAGAGACCCAGTACTTC. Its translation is CASNVGQETQYF. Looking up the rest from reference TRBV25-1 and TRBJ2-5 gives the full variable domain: EADIYQTPRYLVIGTGKKITLECSQTMGHDKMYWYQQDPGMELHLIHYSYGVNSTEKGDLSSESTVSRIRTEHFPLTLESARPSHTSQYLCASNVGQETQYFGPGTRLLVL.

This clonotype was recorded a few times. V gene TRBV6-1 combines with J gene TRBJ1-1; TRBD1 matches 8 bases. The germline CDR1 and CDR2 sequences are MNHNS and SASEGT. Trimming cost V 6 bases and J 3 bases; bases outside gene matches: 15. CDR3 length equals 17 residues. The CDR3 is CASSHGQGREWDTEAFF. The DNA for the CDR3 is TGTGCCAGCAGCCACGGACAGGGTAGGGAGTGGGACACTGAAGCTTTCTTT.

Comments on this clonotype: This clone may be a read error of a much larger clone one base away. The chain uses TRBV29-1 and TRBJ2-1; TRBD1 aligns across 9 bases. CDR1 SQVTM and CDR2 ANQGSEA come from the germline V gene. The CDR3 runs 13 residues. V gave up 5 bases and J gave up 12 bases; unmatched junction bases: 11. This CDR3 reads CSVRDRVDYGQFF. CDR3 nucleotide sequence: TGCAGCGTTAGGGACAGGGTCGATTATGGGCAGTTCTTC.